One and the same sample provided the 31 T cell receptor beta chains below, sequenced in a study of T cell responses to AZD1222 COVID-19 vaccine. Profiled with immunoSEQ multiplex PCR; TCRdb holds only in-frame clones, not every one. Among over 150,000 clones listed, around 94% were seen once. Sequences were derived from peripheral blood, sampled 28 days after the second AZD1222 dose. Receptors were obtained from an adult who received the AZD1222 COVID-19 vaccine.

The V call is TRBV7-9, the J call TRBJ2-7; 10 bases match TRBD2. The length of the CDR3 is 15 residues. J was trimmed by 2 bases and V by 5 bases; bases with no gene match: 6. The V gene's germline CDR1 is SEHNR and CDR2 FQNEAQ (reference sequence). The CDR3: CASSRTSGHPYEQYF. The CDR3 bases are TGTGCCAGCAGCAGGACTAGCGGCCATCCCTACGAGCAGTACTTC.

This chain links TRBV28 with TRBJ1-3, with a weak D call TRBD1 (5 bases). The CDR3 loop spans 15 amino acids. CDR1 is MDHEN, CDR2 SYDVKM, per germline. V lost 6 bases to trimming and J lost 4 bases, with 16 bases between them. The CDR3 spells CASSPPGTTGNTIYF. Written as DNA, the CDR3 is TGTGCCAGCAGCCCGCCGGGGACCACGGGAAACACCATATATTTT. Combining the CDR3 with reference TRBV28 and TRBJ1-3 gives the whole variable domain DVKVTQSSRYLVKRTGEKVFLECVQDMDHENMFWYRQDPGLGLRLIYFSYDVKMKEKGDIPEGYSVSREKKERFSLILESASTNQTSMYLCASSPPGTTGNTIYFGEGSWLTVV.

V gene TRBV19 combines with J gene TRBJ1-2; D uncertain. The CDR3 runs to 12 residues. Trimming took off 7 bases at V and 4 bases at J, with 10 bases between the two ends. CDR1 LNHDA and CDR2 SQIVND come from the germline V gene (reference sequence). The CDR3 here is CASTPSRYGYTF. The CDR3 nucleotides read TGTGCCAGTACACCCAGCCGCTATGGCTACACCTTC.

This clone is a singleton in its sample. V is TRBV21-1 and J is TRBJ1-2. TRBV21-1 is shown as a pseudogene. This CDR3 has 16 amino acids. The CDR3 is CASSKVTTGRNYGYTF. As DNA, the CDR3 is TGTGCCAGCAGCAAAGTCACGACGGGCAGAAACTATGGCTACACCTTC.

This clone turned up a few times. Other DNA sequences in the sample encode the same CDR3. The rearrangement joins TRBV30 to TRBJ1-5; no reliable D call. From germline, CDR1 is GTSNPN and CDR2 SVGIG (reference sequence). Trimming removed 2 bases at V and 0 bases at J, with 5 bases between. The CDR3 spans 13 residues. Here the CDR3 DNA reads TGTGCCTGGAGTTCGGGTAGCAATCAGCCCCAGCATTTT. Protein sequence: CAWSSGSNQPQHF.

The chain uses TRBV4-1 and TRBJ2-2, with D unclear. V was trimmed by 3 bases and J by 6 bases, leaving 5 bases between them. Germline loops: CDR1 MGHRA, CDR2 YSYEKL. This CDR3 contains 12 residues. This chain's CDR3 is CASSHGAGELFF. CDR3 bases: TGCGCCAGCAGCCATGGGGCCGGGGAGCTGTTTTTT.

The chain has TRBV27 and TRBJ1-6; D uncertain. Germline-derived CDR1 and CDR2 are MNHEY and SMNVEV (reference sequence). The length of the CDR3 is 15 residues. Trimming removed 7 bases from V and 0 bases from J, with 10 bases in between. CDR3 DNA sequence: TGTGCCAGCAAAATGGGAAGCTCCTATAATTCACCCCTCCACTTT. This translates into CASKMGSSYNSPLHF.

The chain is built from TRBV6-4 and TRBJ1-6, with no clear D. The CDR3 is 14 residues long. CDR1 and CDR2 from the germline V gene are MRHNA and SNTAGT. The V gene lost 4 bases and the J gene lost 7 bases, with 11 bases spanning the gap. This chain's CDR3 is CASSAWAENSPLHF. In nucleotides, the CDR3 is TGTGCCAGCAGTGCCTGGGCCGAAAATTCACCCCTCCACTTT.

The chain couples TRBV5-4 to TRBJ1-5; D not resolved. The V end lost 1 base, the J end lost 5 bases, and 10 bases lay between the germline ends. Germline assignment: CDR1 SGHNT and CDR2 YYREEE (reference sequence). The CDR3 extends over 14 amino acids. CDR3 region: CASSLWGLYQPQHF. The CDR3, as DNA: TGTGCCAGCAGCTTGTGGGGTCTCTATCAGCCCCAGCATTTT.

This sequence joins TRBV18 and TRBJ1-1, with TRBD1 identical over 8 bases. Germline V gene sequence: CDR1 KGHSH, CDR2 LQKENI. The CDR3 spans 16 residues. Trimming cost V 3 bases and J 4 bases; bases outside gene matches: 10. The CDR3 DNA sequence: TGTGCCAGCTCACCTGGGCTAGACAGGGGTGGCACTGAAGCTTTCTTT. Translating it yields CASSPGLDRGGTEAFF.

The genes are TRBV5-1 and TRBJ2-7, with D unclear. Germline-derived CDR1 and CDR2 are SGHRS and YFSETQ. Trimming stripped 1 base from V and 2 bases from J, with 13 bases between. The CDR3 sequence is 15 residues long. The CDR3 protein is CASSLSTVSTYEQYF. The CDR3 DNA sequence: TGCGCCAGCAGCTTGAGTACAGTCTCCACCTACGAGCAGTACTTC.

CDR3 in amino acids: CASSLAGQGRNSGNTIYF. The CDR3 region has the DNA TGCGCCAGCAGCTTGGCCGGGCAGGGGAGAAACTCTGGAAACACCATATATTTT. V is TRBV5-1 and J is TRBJ1-3; D may be TRBD1 (6 bases). Trimming pared 0 bases from V and 0 bases from J, leaving 16 bases between. The CDR3 runs to 18 residues. Germline V gene lookup returns CDR1 SGHRS and CDR2 YFSETQ.

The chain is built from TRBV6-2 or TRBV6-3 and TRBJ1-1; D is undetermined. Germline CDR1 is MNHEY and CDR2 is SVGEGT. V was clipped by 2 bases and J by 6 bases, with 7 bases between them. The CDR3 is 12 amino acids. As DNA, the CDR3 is TGTGCCAGCAGTTACGGCAGGTCTGAAGCTTTCTTT. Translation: CASSYGRSEAFF.

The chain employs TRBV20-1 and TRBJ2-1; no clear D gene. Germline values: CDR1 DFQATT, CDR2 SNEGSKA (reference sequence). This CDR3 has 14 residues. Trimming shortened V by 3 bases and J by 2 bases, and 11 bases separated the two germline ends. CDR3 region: CSASWSRAYNEQFF. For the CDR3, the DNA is TGCAGTGCTAGTTGGTCTAGAGCCTACAATGAGCAGTTCTTC.

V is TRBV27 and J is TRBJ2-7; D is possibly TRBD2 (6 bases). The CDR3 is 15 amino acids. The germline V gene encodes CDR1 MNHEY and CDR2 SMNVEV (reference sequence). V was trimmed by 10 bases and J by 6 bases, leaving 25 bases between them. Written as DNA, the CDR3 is TGTGCCACCCTGAGGCCGGGACTGGTTCTCAGCGAGCAGTACTTC. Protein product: CATLRPGLVLSEQYF.

The CDR3 loop reads CASSLVPRDERNYGYTF. CDR3 nucleotide sequence: TGTGCCAGCAGCTTGGTTCCCCGGGACGAACGCAACTATGGCTACACCTTC. The chain has TRBV5-5 and TRBJ1-2; D may be TRBD1 (5 bases). CDR3 length: 17 amino acids. Per germline, CDR1 SGHKS and CDR2 YYEKEE (reference sequence). Between the trimmed V and J ends, which lost 0 bases and 2 bases, there was a span of 17 bases.

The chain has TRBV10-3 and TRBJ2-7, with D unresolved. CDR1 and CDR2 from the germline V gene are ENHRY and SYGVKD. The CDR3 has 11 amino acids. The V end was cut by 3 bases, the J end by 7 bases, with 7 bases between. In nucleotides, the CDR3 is TGTGCCATCAGTGAAGGGATGGAGCAGTACTTC. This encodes CAISEGMEQYF.

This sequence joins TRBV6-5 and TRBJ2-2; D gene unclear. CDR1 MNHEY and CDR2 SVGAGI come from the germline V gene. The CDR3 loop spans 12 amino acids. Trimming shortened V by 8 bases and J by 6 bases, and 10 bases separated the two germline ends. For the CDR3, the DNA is TGTGCCAGCGCTGACGGGTCCGGGGAGCTGTTTTTT. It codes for CASADGSGELFF.

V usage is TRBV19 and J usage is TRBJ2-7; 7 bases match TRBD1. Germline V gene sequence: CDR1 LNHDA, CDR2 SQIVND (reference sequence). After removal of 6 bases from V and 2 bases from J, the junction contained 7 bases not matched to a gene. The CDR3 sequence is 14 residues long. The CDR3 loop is CASSGDRAAYEQYF. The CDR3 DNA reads TGTGCCAGTAGCGGGGACAGAGCAGCCTACGAGCAGTACTTC.

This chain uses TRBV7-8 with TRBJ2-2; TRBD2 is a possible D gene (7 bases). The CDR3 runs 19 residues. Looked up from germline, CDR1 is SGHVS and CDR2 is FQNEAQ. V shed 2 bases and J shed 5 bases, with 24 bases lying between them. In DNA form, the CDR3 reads TGTGCCAGCAGCTTAACGAGGGGGGGCCTTATCACGGGAACCGGGGAGCTGTTTTTT. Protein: CASSLTRGGLITGTGELFF.

The CDR3 DNA reads TGTGCCACCAGCCCGACGAGGGGTTTATCACCCCTCCACTTT. It specifies CATSPTRGLSPLHF. V gene TRBV15 combines with J gene TRBJ1-6, with D perhaps TRBD1 (5 bases). Trimming cost V 5 bases and J 10 bases, with 15 bases left between them. The CDR3 covers 14 residues. Germline V gene sequence: CDR1 LNHNV, CDR2 YYDKDF (reference sequence).

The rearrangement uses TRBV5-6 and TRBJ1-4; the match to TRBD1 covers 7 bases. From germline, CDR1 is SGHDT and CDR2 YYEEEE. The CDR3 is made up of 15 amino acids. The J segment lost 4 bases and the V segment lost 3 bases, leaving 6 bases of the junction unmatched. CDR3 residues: CASSYPTGYNEKLFF. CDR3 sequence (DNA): TGTGCCAGCAGCTACCCGACAGGGTATAATGAAAAACTGTTTTTT.

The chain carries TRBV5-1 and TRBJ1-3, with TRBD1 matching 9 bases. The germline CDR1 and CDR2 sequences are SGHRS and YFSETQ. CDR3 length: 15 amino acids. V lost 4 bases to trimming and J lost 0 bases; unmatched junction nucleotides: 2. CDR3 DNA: TGCGCCAGCAGCCGGGACAGGGACTCTGGAAACACCATATATTTT. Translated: CASSRDRDSGNTIYF.

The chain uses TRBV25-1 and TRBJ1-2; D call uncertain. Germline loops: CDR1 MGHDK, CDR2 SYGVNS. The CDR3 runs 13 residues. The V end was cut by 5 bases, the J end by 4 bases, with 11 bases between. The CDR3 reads CASSKTDLYGYTF. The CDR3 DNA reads TGTGCCAGCAGTAAGACGGATCTCTATGGCTACACCTTC.

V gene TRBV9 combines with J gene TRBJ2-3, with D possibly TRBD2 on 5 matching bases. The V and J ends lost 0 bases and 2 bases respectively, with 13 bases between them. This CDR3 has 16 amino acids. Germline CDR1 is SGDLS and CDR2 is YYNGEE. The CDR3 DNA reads TGTGCCAGCAGCGTAGGCAGGAGCGGAAACACAGATACGCAGTATTTT. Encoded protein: CASSVGRSGNTDTQYF.

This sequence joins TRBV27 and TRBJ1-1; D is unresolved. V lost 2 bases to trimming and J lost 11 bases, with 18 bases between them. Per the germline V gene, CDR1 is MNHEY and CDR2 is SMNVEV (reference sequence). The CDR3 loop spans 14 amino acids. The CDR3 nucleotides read TGTGCCAGCAGTTTAAATAACCTCGGTTCTTACGCTTTCTTT. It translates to CASSLNNLGSYAFF.

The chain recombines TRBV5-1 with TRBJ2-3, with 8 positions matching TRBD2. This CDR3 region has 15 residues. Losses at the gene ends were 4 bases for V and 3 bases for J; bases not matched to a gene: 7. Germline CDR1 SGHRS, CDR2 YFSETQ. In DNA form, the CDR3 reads TGCGCCAGCAGCCCGAGCGGGAGTCGGACAGATACGCAGTATTTT. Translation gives CASSPSGSRTDTQYF.

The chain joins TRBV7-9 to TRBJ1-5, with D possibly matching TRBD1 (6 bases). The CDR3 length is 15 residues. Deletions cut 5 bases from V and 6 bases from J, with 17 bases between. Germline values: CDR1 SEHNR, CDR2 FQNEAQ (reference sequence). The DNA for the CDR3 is TGTGCCAGCAGCCCGGGCGGGGGGCGAGGTCAGCCCCAGCATTTT. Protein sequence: CASSPGGGRGQPQHF.

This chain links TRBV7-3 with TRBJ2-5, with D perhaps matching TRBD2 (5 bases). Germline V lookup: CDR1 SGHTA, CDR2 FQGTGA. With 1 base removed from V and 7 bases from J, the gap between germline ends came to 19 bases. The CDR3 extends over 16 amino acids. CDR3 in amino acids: CASSLIAATEGGTQYF. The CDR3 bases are TGTGCCAGCAGCTTAATCGCAGCAACCGAAGGAGGGACCCAGTACTTC.

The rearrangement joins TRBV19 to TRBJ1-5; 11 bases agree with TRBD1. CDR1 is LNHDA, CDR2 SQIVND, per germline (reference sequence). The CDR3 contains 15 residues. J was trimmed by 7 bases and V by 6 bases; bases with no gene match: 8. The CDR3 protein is CASSPGQGAGQPQHF. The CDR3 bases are TGTGCCAGTAGCCCCGGACAGGGGGCTGGACAGCCCCAGCATTTT.

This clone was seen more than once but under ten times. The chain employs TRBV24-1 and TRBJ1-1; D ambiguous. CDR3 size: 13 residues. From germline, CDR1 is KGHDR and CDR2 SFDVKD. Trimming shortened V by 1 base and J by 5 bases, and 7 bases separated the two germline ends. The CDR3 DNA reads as TGTGCCACCAGTGATTTTTTCTCAACTGAAGCTTTCTTT. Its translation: CATSDFFSTEAFF.